What follows describes a single T cell receptor (beta chain). The target antigen is unknown. This entry comes from a study of T cell responses to AZD1222 COVID-19 vaccine. General observations from the study: Sampling that yielded the repertoires occurred only after the peak T cell response. Mostly white British, mostly female donors; authors suggested clonal diversity may be underestimated. At baseline, just 5 or 6 AZD1222 recipients tested seropositive. Across spike, vaccine-associated CD4 TCRs were found, dominant at 160-218 and 743-854.

Germline assignment: CDR1 LGHNA and CDR2 YSLEER. The J segment lost 5 bases and the V segment lost 0 bases, leaving 6 bases of the junction unmatched. The CDR3 is 17 amino acids. Method: immunoSEQ multiplex PCR; TCRdb's copy keeps in-frame clones and lacks some. Counted here are more than 85,000 clones, roughly 90% occurring once; the ten biggest clones make up 9.5% to 15%. The sample in question was peripheral blood, obtained on day 0 of MenACWY control vaccination. The source of this sequence is an adult in good health. The V call is TRBV4-3, the J call TRBJ2-2, with 10 nucleotides matching TRBD2. The CDR3 reads CASSQDWASGSTGELFF. For the CDR3, the DNA is TGCGCCAGCAGCCAAGATTGGGCTAGCGGGAGTACCGGGGAGCTGTTTTTT.